Presented here are 30 T cell receptor beta chains from one specimen sequenced in a study of blood T cells in healthy people across ages (dated by TCRdb to the mid-2010s). Libraries were prepared through 5' RACE. Sequencing was carried out with an Illumina HiSeq 2500. A second PCR of about 6 to 12 cycles was performed with a sample-barcoded 5' primer and a J-beta primer mix. TCRdb itself trimmed the public reads at Q25 with fastp, ran MiXCR and retained productive beta chains. One record per CDR3 amino acid sequence lists the most common genes and DNA. The sample yields about 670,000 distinct CDR3 sequences; 52% were counted once. The biggest ten clones account for about 13% of the sample. Sequencing was done on a sample of blood. These receptors came from a woman older than 75 in good health.

This clonotype was seen ten or more times. This chain uses TRBV20-1 with TRBJ2-1; TRBD1 matches 8 bases. Germline CDR1 is DFQATT and CDR2 is SNEGSKA (reference sequence). The CDR3 sequence is 14 residues long. Trimming removed 5 bases from V and 4 bases from J; junction bases left unmatched: 7. The CDR3, as DNA: TGCAGTGCTCTACGACAGGGGATGTACAATGAGCAGTTCTTC. It codes for CSALRQGMYNEQFF.

V usage is TRBV4-1 and J usage is TRBJ2-3, with a tentative D call TRBD1 (5 bases). From germline, CDR1 is MGHRA and CDR2 YSYEKL. The V gene lost 0 bases and the J gene lost 2 bases, with 12 bases spanning the gap. This CDR3 has 16 residues. CDR3 bases: TGCGCCAGCAGCCAAGATCAGGACACCCACACAGATACGCAGTATTTT. It yields the protein CASSQDQDTHTDTQYF.

This clonotype was seen at least ten times. The rearrangement uses TRBV6-2 or TRBV6-3 and TRBJ2-1; possible D gene TRBD2, 5 bases. The CDR3 runs 14 residues. Germline CDR1 is MNHEY and CDR2 is SVGEGT. The V gene lost 4 bases and the J gene lost 6 bases, with 13 bases spanning the gap. CDR3 region: CASSFGKLVNEQFF. CDR3 DNA sequence: TGTGCCAGCAGTTTCGGTAAACTAGTCAATGAGCAGTTCTTC.

This clonotype was seen a few times. The chain joins TRBV5-1 to TRBJ2-3; D remains unclear. Trimming stripped 8 bases from V and 4 bases from J, with 17 bases between. This CDR3 has 14 residues. Germline V gene data show CDR1 as SGHRS and CDR2 as YFSETQ. The CDR3 spells CASTPLAAADTQYF. The CDR3 DNA sequence: TGCGCCAGTACTCCTTTGGCGGCCGCAGATACGCAGTATTTT. Together with reference TRBV5-1 and TRBJ2-3, the CDR3 gives the full variable domain: KAGVTQTPRYLIKTRGQQVTLSCSPISGHRSVSWYQQTPGQGLQFLFEYFSETQRNKGNFPGRFSGRQFSNSRSEMNVSTLELGDSALYLCASTPLAAADTQYFGPGTRLTVL.

This clonotype was observed a few times. A read error may be the cause here, since a much bigger clone is one base away. This chain uses TRBV10-3 with TRBJ2-5; 11 bases are shared with TRBD2. The junction had 1 base not matched to a gene; V was cut back by 4 bases and J by 3 bases. The CDR3 loop spans 14 amino acids. The germline gives CDR1 ENHRY, CDR2 SYGVKD. The CDR3 loop reads CAISGGLAEETQYF. CDR3 in DNA: TGTGCCATCAGTGGGGGACTAGCGGAAGAGACCCAGTACTTC.

CDR3 DNA: TGTGCCAGCAGCCTCGGGATGGCAAACAATCAGCCCCAGCATTTT. Its translation is CASSLGMANNQPQHF. The rearrangement links TRBV6-6 to TRBJ1-5; D gene ambiguous. Trimming stripped 6 bases from V and 3 bases from J, with 15 bases between. CDR1 is MNHNY and CDR2 is SVGAGI in the germline V gene (reference sequence). The CDR3 is 15 residues long.

A note on this clonotype: It may be a read error: a sequence one base away is much more abundant. The V gene is TRBV3-1, the J gene TRBJ2-1; D is ambiguous. The CDR3 is made up of 14 amino acids. Germline values: CDR1 LGHDT, CDR2 YNNKEL (reference sequence). CDR3: CASSQDPAYSEQFF. The DNA for the CDR3 is TGTGCCAGCAGCCAAGATCCGGCATACAGTGAGCAGTTCTTC.

This clonotype was seen only a few times. The chain joins TRBV7-2 to TRBJ2-4; 8 bases match TRBD1. This CDR3 is 16 amino acids long. Unmatched junction bases numbered 12, after V lost 2 bases and J lost 9 bases. Germline V gives CDR1 SGHTA, CDR2 FQGNSA. The CDR3 DNA reads TGTGCCAGCAGCTTATGGGTAGCAGGGGGCCGTGGCATTCAGTACTTC. Translating it yields CASSLWVAGGRGIQYF.

This clonotype was recorded only once. The chain employs TRBV7-9 and TRBJ2-1; D gene ambiguous. The V end lost 5 bases, the J end lost 6 bases, and 14 bases lay between the germline ends. Germline loops: CDR1 SEHNR, CDR2 FQNEAQ (reference sequence). CDR3 size: 14 residues. The CDR3 DNA reads as TGTGCCAGCAGCGTCCGTCTGGGTGGCAATGAGCAGTTCTTC. Its protein is CASSVRLGGNEQFF.

This clonotype was counted many times. The chain couples TRBV7-2 to TRBJ2-5; no clear D. The germline CDR1 and CDR2 sequences are SGHTA and FQGNSA. The ends were cut back, 9 bases at V and 3 bases at J, with 11 bases in the middle. The CDR3 sequence is 12 residues long. The CDR3 DNA reads as TGTGCCAGTAGTGTTGGCAAAGAGACCCAGTACTTC. This translates into CASSVGKETQYF.

V gene TRBV2 combines with J gene TRBJ2-3, with D possibly matching TRBD2 (5 bases). CDR3 length: 14 residues. V shed 6 bases and J shed 4 bases, with 14 bases lying between them. From germline, CDR1 is SNHLY and CDR2 FYNNEI. The CDR3 region has the DNA TGTGCCAGCAGGAGTGTGGGGAGCGCAGATACGCAGTATTTT. Residues: CASRSVGSADTQYF.

The chain joins TRBV6-5 to TRBJ1-5; 9 positions match TRBD1. Germline V gives CDR1 MNHEY, CDR2 SVGAGI. The CDR3 runs 19 residues. With 2 bases clipped from V and 2 bases from J, the junction kept 13 bases outside the gene matches. The CDR3 DNA sequence: TGTGCCAGCAGTTACCGGTTGGGACAGGGCGATCTCCGCAATCAGCCCCAGCATTTT. It encodes CASSYRLGQGDLRNQPQHF.

This clonotype was recorded only once. This may be a read error, as it is one base from a much larger clone. This CDR3 reads CGVLGQASSYEQYF. DNA of the CDR3: TGCGGCGTTCTCGGACAGGCGAGCTCCTACGAGCAGTACTTC. V and J are TRBV29-1 and TRBJ2-7; 7 bases map to TRBD1. Germline values: CDR1 SQVTM, CDR2 ANQGSEA. The CDR3 contains 14 residues.

Note on this clonotype: Being one base from a much bigger clone, this may be a read error. This sequence joins TRBV12-3 or TRBV12-4 and TRBJ1-4, with 7 positions matching TRBD1. V gave up 6 bases and J gave up 8 bases; unmatched junction bases: 9. CDR3 length: 14 amino acids. CDR3 in DNA: TGTGCCAGCAGCCTACAGGGGCCGACGGAAAAACTGTTTTTT. This codes for CASSLQGPTEKLFF.

The chain has TRBV12-3 or TRBV12-4 and TRBJ1-5; 9 positions match TRBD1. V dropped 3 bases and J dropped 6; count of bases not matched to a gene: 6. The CDR3 sequence is 15 residues long. CDR3 amino acids: CASSLAGQGIQPQHF. CDR3 DNA sequence: TGTGCCAGCAGTTTGGCGGGACAGGGAATTCAGCCCCAGCATTTT.

This chain uses TRBV2 with TRBJ1-2, with TRBD1 as a possible D gene (5 bases). This CDR3 region has 17 residues. Germline CDR1 is SNHLY and CDR2 is FYNNEI. Trimming removed 8 bases at V and 4 bases at J, with 26 bases between. In nucleotides, the CDR3 is TGTGCCAGCGGGGAGGAAGGGGATCTTGGTTTTGGCTATGGCTACACCTTC. Its translation is CASGEEGDLGFGYGYTF.

Concerning this clonotype: One end of the junction is discordant with germline, which a read error may explain. This rearrangement joins TRBV20-1 to TRBJ2-1; D not certain. This CDR3 spans 16 amino acids. Looked up from germline, CDR1 is DFQATT and CDR2 is SNEGSKA (reference sequence). The CDR3 sequence: CSASRAELSSYDEQFF. The DNA of the CDR3 is TGCAGTGCTAGTAGGGCGGAATTGAGCTCCTACGATGAGCAGTTCTTC.

To note about this clonotype: The junction does not match germline at one end; this may be a read error. J is TRBJ2-1 and V is TRBV5-1; 10 positions match TRBD2. The germline V gene encodes CDR1 SGHRS and CDR2 YFSETQ. The CDR3 sequence is 16 residues long. CDR3 loop: CASSLSGGASYDEQFF. The CDR3 DNA reads TGCGCCAGCAGCTTAAGCGGGGGGGCCTCCTACGATGAGCAGTTCTTC. The full variable domain, with the rest looked up from reference TRBV5-1 and TRBJ2-1, is KAGVTQTPRYLIKTRGQQVTLSCSPISGHRSVSWYQQTPGQGLQFLFEYFSETQRNKGNFPGRFSGRQFSNSRSEMNVSTLELGDSALYLCASSLSGGASYDEQFFGPGTRLTVL.

A note on this clonotype: A much larger clonotype is one base distant, so this may be a read error. This sequence joins TRBV2 and TRBJ1-2, with D perhaps TRBD1 (5 bases). The germline V and J ends were trimmed by 4 bases and 6 bases, with 12 bases remaining between them. The CDR3 sequence is 13 residues long. In germline, CDR1 is SNHLY, CDR2 FYNNEI. The CDR3, as DNA: TGTGCCAGCAGTGGGGACGGAGCCCATGGCTACACCTTC. Residues: CASSGDGAHGYTF. The full variable domain, in which reference TRBV2 and TRBJ1-2 provide the parts outside the CDR3, is EPEVTQTPSHQVTQMGQEVILRCVPISNHLYFYWYRQILGQKVEFLVSFYNNEISEKSEIFDDQFSVERPDGSNFTLKIRSTKLEDSAMYFCASSGDGAHGYTFGSGTRLTVV.

The chain couples TRBV25-1 to TRBJ2-2; no clear D. The CDR3 consists of 13 residues. The V gene's germline CDR1 is MGHDK and CDR2 SYGVNS. V was pared by 0 bases and J by 5 bases, with 4 bases between. CDR3 in amino acids: CASSEYRTGELFF. The CDR3 DNA reads as TGTGCCAGCAGTGAATATAGGACCGGGGAGCTGTTTTTT.

Worth noting for this clonotype: Just one base apart from a much larger clone, this may be a read error. The chain combines TRBV5-1 with TRBJ2-7, with a possible D match to TRBD1 (6 bases). The CDR3 runs to 14 residues. CDR1 and CDR2 (germline): SGHRS, YFSETQ. The V end lost 4 bases, the J end lost 5 bases, and 16 bases lay between the germline ends. The CDR3 protein is CASSVTAGDHEQYF. CDR3 bases: TGCGCCAGCAGCGTGACCGCAGGGGATCACGAGCAGTACTTC.

This sequence joins TRBV15 and TRBJ1-1; D call uncertain. CDR3 length: 13 amino acids. V lost 3 bases and J 3 bases, leaving 8 bases between the germline ends. CDR1 is LNHNV and CDR2 is YYDKDF in the germline V gene (reference sequence). DNA for the CDR3: TGTGCCACCAGCAGTGAGGTGGACACTGAAGCTTTCTTT. This translates into CATSSEVDTEAFF.

The chain combines TRBV6-1 with TRBJ1-4; 7 bases align to TRBD1. Germline V CDR1 and CDR2: MNHNS, SASEGT. The CDR3 has 14 amino acids. J gave up 8 bases and V 6 bases, and 9 bases lay outside the gene matches. The CDR3 loop reads CASRGRGTAEKLFF. For the CDR3, the DNA is TGTGCCAGCAGGGGAAGGGGGACAGCCGAAAAACTGTTTTTT.

The sample holds many counts of this clonotype. The V gene is TRBV18, the J gene TRBJ2-5; either TRBD1 or TRBD2 may fit D (5 bases each). Trimming stripped 2 bases from V and 3 bases from J, with 7 bases between. Germline V gene data show CDR1 as KGHSH and CDR2 as LQKENI. The CDR3 totals 13 residues. This chain's CDR3 is CASSPGGEETQYF. The DNA of the CDR3 is TGTGCCAGCTCACCAGGGGGTGAAGAGACCCAGTACTTC.

This chain connects TRBV28 to TRBJ1-2; no clear D. The V gene's germline CDR1 is MDHEN and CDR2 SYDVKM. V lost 2 bases, J lost 4 bases, and 14 bases lay in between. The CDR3 is 15 amino acids. The CDR3, as DNA: TGTGCCAGCAGTTTACCCGCGCCAGCGCTCTATGGCTACACCTTC. Protein: CASSLPAPALYGYTF.

This clonotype was observed at least ten times. The chain is built from TRBV6-2 or TRBV6-3 and TRBJ1-2; D is possibly TRBD1 (6 bases). Trimming took off 5 bases at V and 7 bases at J, with 20 bases between the two ends. Germline CDR1 MNHEY, CDR2 SVGEGT. The CDR3 sequence is 15 residues long. The CDR3 protein is CASSQSLNRVLGYTF. The CDR3 nucleotides read TGTGCCAGCAGTCAAAGTTTAAACAGGGTTCTTGGCTACACCTTC.

Details on this clonotype: One base away lies a much larger clone, so this may be a sequencing read error. The chain links TRBV9 to TRBJ1-2, with a tentative D call TRBD1 (5 bases). Germline assignment: CDR1 SGDLS and CDR2 YYNGEE. CDR3 size: 14 residues. The chain's CDR3 is CASSAGTAPYDYTF. Here the CDR3 DNA reads TGTGCCAGCAGCGCCGGGACCGCTCCTTATGACTACACCTTC.

The J gene is TRBJ2-1, the V gene TRBV6-6; 9 bases are a match to TRBD2. Germline CDR1 reads MNHNY; CDR2 reads SVGAGI (reference sequence). The CDR3 is made up of 13 amino acids. V lost 11 bases to trimming and J lost 7 bases; unmatched junction nucleotides: 9. The CDR3 bases are TGTGCCGCCGCGGGGGGGGCTTCAAATGAGCAGTTCTTC. Protein product: CAAAGGASNEQFF.

The chain links TRBV5-5 to TRBJ1-5; no clear D. V shed 4 bases and J shed 2 bases, with 13 bases lying between them. This CDR3 is built from 15 residues. CDR1 and CDR2 (germline): SGHKS, YYEKEE (reference sequence). The CDR3 region is CASSRSLLGNQPQHF. CDR3 coding DNA: TGTGCCAGCAGCCGGAGTTTATTGGGCAATCAGCCCCAGCATTTT. Supplemented by reference TRBV5-5 and TRBJ1-5, the full variable domain reads DAGVTQSPTHLIKTRGQQVTLRCSPISGHKSVSWYQQVLGQGPQFIFQYYEKEERGRGNFPDRFSARQFPNYSSELNVNALLLGDSALYLCASSRSLLGNQPQHFGDGTRLSIL.

The genes are TRBV28 and TRBJ2-7, with D uncertain. The ends were cut back, 8 bases at V and 2 bases at J, with 16 bases in the middle. Germline assignment: CDR1 MDHEN and CDR2 SYDVKM. CDR3 size: 14 residues. The CDR3 nucleotides are TGTGCCAGCCGGCCCGCGCGATCAACCTACGAGCAGTACTTC. It is translated as CASRPARSTYEQYF.